Reported below is one T cell receptor (beta chain). Original data processing: Scientists estimated how many nucleated cells there were by amplifying reference gene primers. Data came from immunoSEQ multiplex PCR; TCRdb stores just in-frame clones and leaves some out. The V and J calls and clone size are taken from that table; D and trimming were inferred from the DNA. Of 150,000 or so clones in the sample, 87% were seen once. This specimen belongs to a study of blood T cell repertoires in COVID-19. Those who participated ranged in age from about 18 to 89 years and resided in around 22 US areas. Cohorts were assigned according to the clinical history that participants reported. Cohort 3 recovered donors had two negative PCRs, clearance, or symptom resolution. Per germline, CDR1 SGHTA and CDR2 FQGNSA. The CDR3 covers 16 residues. The J segment lost 5 bases and the V segment lost 3 bases, leaving 10 bases of the junction unmatched.

The chain recombines TRBV7-2 with TRBJ2-5; the match to TRBD1 covers 9 bases. The sequence derives from a woman between 45 and 60 years old who had recovered from COVID-19. Sequences were obtained from PBMCs or T cells enriched from blood (not recorded which). CDR3 in DNA: TGTGCCAGCAGCTTGGATGGGACAGGGTGGGGGGAGACCCAGTACTTC. It yields the protein CASSLDGTGWGETQYF. Combining the CDR3 with reference TRBV7-2 and TRBJ2-5 gives the whole variable domain GAGVSQSPSNKVTEKGKDVELRCDPISGHTALYWYRQSLGQGLEFLIYFQGNSAPDKSGLPSDRFSAERTGGSVSTLTIQRTQQEDSAVYLCASSLDGTGWGETQYFGPGTRLLVL.